The 26 T cell receptor beta chains reported below all come from one sample, sequenced in a study of cytomegalovirus exposure and HLA in healthy donors. In the PCR, 60 Vbeta and 13 Jbeta primers were used. The assay was immunoSEQ multiplex PCR, and TCRdb's table has in-frame clones only and misses some. The repertoire has around 62,000 clones, around three quarters of them found once; the top ten carry about 7.6%. Sequences were obtained from PBMCs. The receptors originated from a man in his 60s in good health and CMV-seropositive.

The genes are TRBV18 and TRBJ2-1, with TRBD1 as a possible D gene (6 bases). Germline V CDR1 and CDR2: KGHSH, LQKENI. The CDR3 contains 14 residues. V lost 0 bases and J lost 8, with 11 bases in between. CDR3 residues: CASSPPGAGDEQFF. CDR3 nucleotide sequence: TGTGCCAGCTCACCACCGGGGGCCGGGGATGAGCAGTTCTTC.

The rearrangement uses TRBV18 and TRBJ1-4, with 9 bases aligning to TRBD1. The V and J ends lost 3 bases and 7 bases, in that order; junction bases with no gene match: 9. Looked up from germline, CDR1 is KGHSH and CDR2 is LQKENI. The CDR3 spans 16 residues. The CDR3 here is CASSPSRDRVGEKLFF. CDR3 DNA: TGTGCCAGCTCACCGTCCCGGGACAGGGTCGGTGAAAAACTGTTTTTT. Drawing the rest from reference TRBV18 and TRBJ1-4, the complete variable domain is NAGVMQNPRHLVRRRGQEARLRCSPMKGHSHVYWYRQLPEEGLKFMVYLQKENIIDESGMPKERFSAEFPKEGPSILRIQQVVRGDSAAYFCASSPSRDRVGEKLFFGSGTQLSVL.

The V gene is TRBV11-3, the J gene TRBJ2-1; 8 nucleotides match TRBD2. The CDR3 covers 16 residues. Germline values: CDR1 SGHNT, CDR2 YENEEA. V gave up 5 bases and J gave up 6 bases; unmatched junction bases: 12. CDR3 in DNA: TGTGCCAGCAGCCAGCACGGGGGGGCTAGAATCAATGAGCAGTTCTTC. This translates into CASSQHGGARINEQFF.

This chain links TRBV5-1 with TRBJ2-7, with TRBD1 as a possible D gene (5 bases). V lost 4 bases and J 3 bases, leaving 8 bases between the germline ends. The CDR3 is 12 amino acids. Germline loops: CDR1 SGHRS, CDR2 YFSETQ. The CDR3 nucleotides are TGCGCCAGCAGCCCCAGGGACTACGAGCAGTACTTC. This translates into CASSPRDYEQYF.

V is TRBV6-7 and J is TRBJ1-2, with TRBD1 matching 7 bases. TRBV6-7 is an open reading frame, and its role is uncertain. V lost 2 bases to trimming and J lost 4 bases; unmatched junction nucleotides: 10. The CDR3 covers 16 residues. The CDR3 is CASSYRHRDSLYGYTF. As DNA, the CDR3 is TGTGCCAGCAGTTACCGCCACCGGGACAGCCTCTATGGCTACACCTTC.

This chain links TRBV11-3 with TRBJ2-5; D gene unclear. Trimming stripped 1 base from V and 1 base from J, with 13 bases between. Germline V gene sequence: CDR1 SGHNT, CDR2 YENEEA. This CDR3 comprises 16 residues. CDR3 bases: TGTGCCAGCAGCTTAGCCCCCATGGGCGTCCAAGAGACCCAGTACTTC. This translates into CASSLAPMGVQETQYF.

The CDR3 DNA sequence: TGTGCCAGTAGTATCCTCGGGGGGGAATACAATGAGCAGTTCTTC. It translates to CASSILGGEYNEQFF. The chain employs TRBV19 and TRBJ2-1, with 8 bases aligning to TRBD2. The CDR3 consists of 15 residues. The germline V gene encodes CDR1 LNHDA and CDR2 SQIVND (reference sequence). Trimming removed 3 bases from V and 4 bases from J; junction bases left unmatched: 5.

The chain links TRBV5-1 to TRBJ1-1; the match to TRBD1 covers 8 bases. The CDR3 covers 15 residues. CDR1 and CDR2 from the germline V gene are SGHRS and YFSETQ. V gave up 4 bases and J gave up 3 bases; unmatched junction bases: 8. For the CDR3, the DNA is TGCGCCAGCAGCCTTAGACAGGGGCGGGACACTGAAGCTTTCTTT. Protein sequence: CASSLRQGRDTEAFF.

V is TRBV5-1 and J is TRBJ1-1; maybe TRBD1 (5 bases). This CDR3 spans 16 amino acids. The germline V gene has CDR1 SGHRS and CDR2 YFSETQ. V was trimmed by 2 bases and J by 5 bases, leaving 19 bases between them. Written as DNA, the CDR3 is TGCGCCAGCAGCTTCGGGACTCAAAAAGGAGGGACTGAAGCTTTCTTT. It codes for CASSFGTQKGGTEAFF.

This chain links TRBV19 with TRBJ1-5; the match to TRBD1 covers 9 bases. J gave up 9 bases and V 3 bases, and 15 bases lay outside the gene matches. The V gene's germline CDR1 is LNHDA and CDR2 SQIVND (reference sequence). The CDR3 covers 17 residues. CDR3 nucleotides: TGTGCCAGTAGTATTAGGGGTCGGGACAGGGTCTTTCGGCCCCAGCATTTT. Its protein product is CASSIRGRDRVFRPQHF.

V usage is TRBV7-6 and J usage is TRBJ2-1, with a tentative D call TRBD2 (5 bases). The V and J ends lost 5 bases and 5 bases respectively, with 16 bases between them. Germline CDR1 SGHVS, CDR2 FNYEAQ. The CDR3 contains 15 residues. The CDR3 DNA is TGTGCCAGCAGCCCCATAAGTCCGAGGGACAATGAGCAGTTCTTC. It specifies CASSPISPRDNEQFF.

The genes are TRBV6-6 and TRBJ1-5; D unclear. Germline V gene lookup returns CDR1 MNHNY and CDR2 SVGAGI (reference sequence). With 5 bases removed from V and 0 bases from J, the gap between germline ends came to 5 bases. The CDR3 runs 13 residues. The CDR3 protein is CASSPDSNQPQHF. For the CDR3, the DNA is TGTGCCAGCAGTCCAGATAGCAATCAGCCCCAGCATTTT.

In its sample, this clone was seen a few times. This chain uses TRBV9 with TRBJ2-5, with a tentative D call TRBD1 (6 bases). The CDR3 runs to 16 residues. In germline, CDR1 is SGDLS, CDR2 YYNGEE. Trimming removed 2 bases at V and 0 bases at J, with 14 bases between. The CDR3 reads CASSVGAKRYQETQYF. The DNA of the CDR3 is TGTGCCAGCAGCGTGGGGGCTAAACGGTACCAAGAGACCCAGTACTTC.

The rearrangement joins TRBV7-9 to TRBJ1-2; 8 bases match TRBD1. V shed 3 bases, J shed 3 bases, and the junction held 3 bases outside the gene matches. Germline CDR1 SEHNR, CDR2 FQNEAQ (reference sequence). The CDR3 length is 14 residues. CDR3 loop: CASSFDRGYYGYTF. As DNA, the CDR3 is TGTGCCAGCAGCTTCGACAGGGGTTACTATGGCTACACCTTC.

V and J are TRBV6-5 and TRBJ1-2; D is ambiguous. V lost 0 bases to trimming and J lost 6 bases, with 11 bases between them. Germline V lookup: CDR1 MNHEY, CDR2 SVGAGI. This CDR3 comprises 14 residues. The CDR3 DNA is TGTGCCAGCAGTTACTCGGGGAGGGCAGATGGCTACACCTTC. This translates into CASSYSGRADGYTF.

This chain links TRBV11-2 with TRBJ1-1; weak D call: TRBD1 (5 bases). Germline-derived CDR1 and CDR2 are SGHAT and FQNNGV. Trimming took off 5 bases at V and 4 bases at J, with 11 bases between the two ends. The CDR3 has 13 amino acids. The chain's CDR3 is CASSPSRGTEAFF. As DNA, the CDR3 is TGTGCCAGCAGCCCCTCTAGGGGCACTGAAGCTTTCTTT.

The chain couples TRBV15 to TRBJ2-2, with TRBD2 matching 11 bases. Germline loops: CDR1 LNHNV, CDR2 YYDKDF (reference sequence). This CDR3 spans 19 amino acids. J lost 0 bases, V lost 1 base, and 7 bases had no gene match. The CDR3 sequence is CATSRARLAGGANTGELFF. In DNA, the CDR3 is TGTGCCACCAGCAGAGCACGTCTAGCGGGGGGCGCGAACACCGGGGAGCTGTTTTTT.

The CDR3 DNA reads TGTGCCAGCAGCCCCCCCCAGGCCTTCACTGAAGCTTTCTTT. Residues: CASSPPQAFTEAFF. V is TRBV5-4 and J is TRBJ1-1; D gene unclear. The CDR3 loop spans 14 amino acids. Germline values: CDR1 SGHNT, CDR2 YYREEE (reference sequence). V lost 4 bases and J lost 4, with 14 bases in between.

A few counts support this clone. The chain links TRBV29-1 to TRBJ2-7; D not certain. CDR1 and CDR2 from the germline V gene are SQVTM and ANQGSEA. The CDR3 spans 11 residues. Trimming pared 4 bases from V and 2 bases from J, leaving 6 bases between. CDR3 nucleotides: TGCAGCGTTGGACAAACCTACGAGCAGTACTTC. Its protein product is CSVGQTYEQYF.

V and J are TRBV6-5 and TRBJ2-5, with TRBD1 matching 7 bases. The DNA end is more similar to TRBJ2-7, so the J call may be wrong. Germline V CDR1 and CDR2: MNHEY, SVGAGI. The CDR3 loop spans 13 amino acids. The CDR3 DNA reads as TGTGCCAGCAGCCCGGGACAGCCCTACGAGCAGTACTTC. It encodes CASSPGQPYEQYF.

The CDR3 region is CASSYNRRGREGYTF. CDR3 nucleotides: TGTGCCAGCAGTTACAACCGCAGGGGGAGAGAGGGCTACACCTTC. V gene TRBV6-6 combines with J gene TRBJ1-2; 7 bases agree with TRBD1. Germline V gives CDR1 MNHNY, CDR2 SVGAGI (reference sequence). CDR3 size: 15 residues. With V trimmed by 2 bases and J by 8 bases, 11 bases remained unmatched.

CDR3 sequence reads: CASRDDRELDTEAFF. The CDR3, as DNA: TGTGCCAGCAGAGACGACAGGGAGTTGGACACTGAAGCTTTCTTT. The chain is built from TRBV2 and TRBJ1-1; 7 bases are a match to TRBD1. CDR3 size: 15 residues. The germline CDR1 and CDR2 sequences are SNHLY and FYNNEI. Trimming took 6 bases from V and 3 from J; bases not matched to a gene: 10.

The chain recombines TRBV5-4 with TRBJ2-1; 11 bases are a match to TRBD1. V gave up 4 bases and J gave up 4 bases; unmatched junction bases: 4. Germline V gene lookup returns CDR1 SGHNT and CDR2 YYREEE (reference sequence). The CDR3 is made up of 15 amino acids. The CDR3 is CASSRDRGNYNEQFF. The CDR3 coding sequence is TGTGCCAGCAGCCGGGACAGGGGGAATTACAATGAGCAGTTCTTC.

The sample holds a few counts of this clone. This chain connects TRBV5-8 to TRBJ2-7, with D tentatively TRBD1 (6 bases). CDR3 size: 14 residues. V lost 5 bases to trimming and J lost 4 bases, with 16 bases between them. CDR1 is SGHTS, CDR2 YDEGEE, per germline. The CDR3 reads CASSHLRTVYEQYF. In DNA, the CDR3 is TGTGCCAGCAGTCACCTCCGGACAGTGTACGAGCAGTACTTC.

V gene TRBV27 combines with J gene TRBJ1-1; D may be TRBD1 (5 bases). Germline V gene sequence: CDR1 MNHEY, CDR2 SMNVEV (reference sequence). V lost 2 bases and J 1 base, leaving 8 bases between the germline ends. The CDR3 is 14 residues long. CDR3 bases: TGTGCCAGCAGTTTACAGGGATGGAACACTGAAGCTTTCTTT. This translates into CASSLQGWNTEAFF.

The chain carries TRBV2 and TRBJ1-2, with 7 bases lining up with TRBD1. This CDR3 is 15 amino acids long. Germline V gene data show CDR1 as SNHLY and CDR2 as FYNNEI. The junction had 8 bases not matched to a gene; V was cut back by 5 bases and J by 2 bases. CDR3 in DNA: TGTGCCAGCAGTCCCCGTAGACAGGGAAACTATGGCTACACCTTC. Residues: CASSPRRQGNYGYTF.